The next 9 T cell receptor beta chains were all read from a single sample in a study of neurological immune-mediated disorders. Each CDR3 protein gets one entry after TCRdb re-called the 5' RACE reads with MiXCR. The sample includes about 62,000 distinct CDR3 sequences, 3.5% to 4.5% seen only once; the top ten take about 2%. The sequencing sample was made of PBMCs. The receptors stem from a woman aged 45-59 years with multiple sclerosis.

In this sample, this clonotype turned up many times. The rearrangement uses TRBV5-1 and TRBJ2-3; D is unresolved. CDR3 length: 15 residues. Germline V lookup: CDR1 SGHRS, CDR2 YFSETQ. V lost 0 bases and J lost 0, with 8 bases in between. CDR3 amino acids: CASSLDAASTDTQYF. In DNA, the CDR3 is TGCGCCAGCAGCTTGGATGCGGCTAGCACAGATACGCAGTATTTT.

This clonotype was seen only a few times. The chain has TRBV5-1 and TRBJ1-5; TRBD1 matches at 10 bases. V gave up 4 bases and J gave up 5 bases; unmatched junction bases: 6. Looked up from germline, CDR1 is SGHRS and CDR2 is YFSETQ. This CDR3 has 15 amino acids. For the CDR3, the DNA is TGCGCCAGCAGCCGGACAGGGGGTCTGGATCAGCCCCAGCATTTT. Translating it yields CASSRTGGLDQPQHF.

This clonotype was counted many times. The chain employs TRBV5-1 and TRBJ2-1; 11 bases map to TRBD2. The J segment lost 5 bases and the V segment lost 0 bases, leaving 1 base of the junction unmatched. Looked up from germline, CDR1 is SGHRS and CDR2 is YFSETQ. This CDR3 has 15 residues. The CDR3 loop is CASSLGLAGNNEQFF. The CDR3 bases are TGCGCCAGCAGCTTGGGACTAGCGGGGAACAATGAGCAGTTCTTC.

This clonotype was detected ten times or more. CDR3 protein: CATQGDQGSGYTF. CDR3 DNA sequence: TGCGCCACCCAGGGGGACCAGGGCTCTGGCTACACCTTC. This rearrangement joins TRBV5-1 to TRBJ1-2, with 7 nucleotides matching TRBD1. The V segment lost 9 bases and the J segment 7 bases; nucleotides outside the gene matches: 12. The CDR3 contains 13 residues. Germline lookup yields CDR1 SGHRS and CDR2 YFSETQ.

This clonotype was detected ten times or more. The gene calls are TRBV2 and TRBJ1-5; D gene uncertain. With 3 bases removed from V and 6 bases from J, the gap between germline ends came to 9 bases. Germline assignment: CDR1 SNHLY and CDR2 FYNNEI. CDR3 size: 13 residues. The CDR3 sequence is CASSDEDTQPQHF. The DNA of the CDR3 is TGTGCCAGCAGTGATGAAGACACTCAGCCCCAGCATTTT.

This clonotype has ten or more counts. One junction end does not reproduce the germline sequence, and a read error may be involved. The CDR3 loop is CASSLDRVNQPQNF. The DNA for the CDR3 is TGTGCCAGCAGCTTAGACAGGGTCAATCAGCCCCAGAATTTT. This rearrangement joins TRBV7-2 to TRBJ1-5, with D possibly matching TRBD1 (6 bases). CDR1 and CDR2 (germline): SGHTA, FQGNSA. This CDR3 region has 14 residues.

This clonotype appeared many times. V gene TRBV21-1 combines with J gene TRBJ1-2. TRBV21-1 is tagged as a pseudogene. This CDR3 comprises 10 residues. The CDR3 bases are TGTGCCAGCAGCAAAGATGGCTACACCTTC. Translated: CASSKDGYTF.

This clonotype was detected a few times. The chain couples TRBV6-1 to TRBJ1-2; tentative D call: TRBD1 (6 bases). The germline V gene has CDR1 MNHNS and CDR2 SASEGT. There are 14 residues in the CDR3. V was shortened by 6 bases and J by 3 bases, with 14 bases between the two germline ends. The CDR3 sequence: CASSRRGSDYGYTF. The CDR3 DNA is TGTGCCAGCAGCCGCAGGGGAAGCGACTATGGCTACACCTTC.

The table lists this clonotype with many counts. The CDR3 DNA reads as TGCAGTGCTAGAGAGAACTCGGGTTTCGGCACTGAAGCTTTCTTT. Its translation is CSARENSGFGTEAFF. V is TRBV20-1 and J is TRBJ1-1; D is ambiguous. Trimming took off 0 bases at V and 4 bases at J, with 15 bases between the two ends. Germline CDR1 is DFQATT and CDR2 is SNEGSKA (reference sequence). CDR3 size: 15 residues.